This T cell receptor beta chain was found in a study of blood T cell repertoires in COVID-19. Study background: COVID-19 samples, acute and convalescent, were from the United States, Italy and Spain. In each case, the material was cDNA or gDNA derived from T cells, B-cell-depleted T cells, or PBMCs.

Study processing details: Reference gene primer amplification gave estimated nucleated cell counts. TCRdb keeps only in-frame clones here, not all; method: immunoSEQ multiplex PCR. V, J and clone size reflect that table, while D and trimming were determined from the DNA. The sample has 200,000 to 250,000 clones; about 80% are singletons. CDR3 length: 15 amino acids. CDR1 KGHDR and CDR2 SFDVKD come from the germline V gene. The V segment lost 6 bases and the J segment 3 bases; nucleotides outside the gene matches: 9. The chain recombines TRBV24-1 with TRBJ1-2; 7 nucleotides match TRBD1. The sequenced sample was peripheral blood. This TCR derives from a man older than 75 with acute or convalescent COVID-19. This CDR3 is CATSPRTGFDYGYTF. As DNA, the CDR3 is TGTGCCACCAGTCCGCGGACAGGATTCGACTATGGCTACACCTTC.